These 5 T cell receptor beta chains were sequenced from one sample in a study of T cells expressing NK-cell markers. TCRdb reprocessed the 5' RACE reads and reports one entry per CDR3 protein, with no DNA. The table for this sample gives 150,000 to 180,000 distinct CDR3 sequences. Sequencing was carried out using blood T cells: a sorted CD56 or NKG2C T cell subset, CD4+ or CD8+ T cells, or bulk PBMC T cells (not recorded which). The receptors come from a woman between 45 and 60 years old in good health.

The chain uses TRBV12-3 or TRBV12-4 and TRBJ2-7; TCRdb's assignment of TRBD2 cannot be checked, as there is no DNA. The CDR3 totals 14 residues. The CDR3 loop reads CASSLLGLEIEQYF.

The chain carries TRBV7-8 and TRBJ1-1. The CDR3 is 14 amino acids. Germline V lookup: CDR1 SGHVS, CDR2 FQNEAQ. The CDR3 loop reads CASSLEVRPPEAFF.

The V and J genes are TRBV12-3 or TRBV12-4 and TRBJ2-5; the TCRdb call, TRBD2, lacks DNA for checking. The CDR3 extends over 16 amino acids. Here the CDR3 reads CASSGLAGGTQETQYF.

The rearrangement uses TRBV20-1 and TRBJ2-7; without DNA, the TCRdb call of TRBD1 cannot be checked. Germline loops: CDR1 DFQATT, CDR2 SNEGSKA (reference sequence). CDR3 length: 15 amino acids. The CDR3: CSARDTQGALYEQYF.

The CDR3 spells CASSPQGYEAFF. The rearrangement uses TRBV6-5 and TRBJ1-1; the TCRdb call, TRBD1, lacks DNA for checking. This CDR3 has 12 amino acids. CDR1 is MNHEY, CDR2 SVGAGI, per germline.